This TCR beta chain originates from a study of vaccination and CD4 T cells after COVID-19. Looking at the study overall: Collection of post-COVID samples occurred a median around 94 days after diagnosis, spanning a range of 35 to 161.

Points on this clonotype: Its cognate antigen is unknown.

Scientists ran DNA taken from cultured CD4+ T cells through the Oncomine TCR Beta short-read assay for sequencing. TCRdb processed the PCR reads anew with MiXCR; each CDR3 protein has one entry. The sample contains 6,500 to 7,000 distinct CDR3 sequences, 70% to 80% of which appear only once. Documented treatment: 10-day PBMC culture with coronavirus spike peptide pools or control peptides (ViraFEST assay). During the years 2011-2018, before the COVID-19 pandemic, the unexposed donor's CD4+ T cells were collected. CDR1 is DFQATT and CDR2 is SNEGSKA in the germline V gene (reference sequence). V was pared by 0 bases and J by 4 bases, with 8 bases of the junction left unmatched. This CDR3 has 15 amino acids.

The chain joins TRBV20-1 to TRBJ1-2, with 7 bases matching TRBD1. This TCR was recovered from a human donor in good health. The sample was CD4+ T cells from blood, cultured in vitro. The CDR3 here is CSARDHRGFLYGYTF. CDR3 nucleotide sequence: TGCAGTGCTAGAGATCACAGGGGCTTTCTCTATGGCTACACCTTC.